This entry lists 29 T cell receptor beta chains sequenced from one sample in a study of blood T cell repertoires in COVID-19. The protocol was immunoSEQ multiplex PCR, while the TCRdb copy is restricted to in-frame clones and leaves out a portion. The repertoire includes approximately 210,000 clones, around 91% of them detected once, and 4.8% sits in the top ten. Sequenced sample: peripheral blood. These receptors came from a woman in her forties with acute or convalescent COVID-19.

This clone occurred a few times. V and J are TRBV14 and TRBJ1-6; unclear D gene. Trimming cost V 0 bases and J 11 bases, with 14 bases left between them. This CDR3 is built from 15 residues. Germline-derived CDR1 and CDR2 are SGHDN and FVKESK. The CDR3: CASSQDVGSRAPLHF. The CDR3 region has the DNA TGTGCCAGCAGCCAAGATGTGGGGAGTCGGGCACCCCTCCACTTT.

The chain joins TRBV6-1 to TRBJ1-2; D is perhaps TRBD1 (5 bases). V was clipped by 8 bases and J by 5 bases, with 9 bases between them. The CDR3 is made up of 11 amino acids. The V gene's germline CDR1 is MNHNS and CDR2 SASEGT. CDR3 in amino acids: CASERGYGYTF. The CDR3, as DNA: TGTGCCAGCGAACGGGGGTATGGCTACACCTTC.

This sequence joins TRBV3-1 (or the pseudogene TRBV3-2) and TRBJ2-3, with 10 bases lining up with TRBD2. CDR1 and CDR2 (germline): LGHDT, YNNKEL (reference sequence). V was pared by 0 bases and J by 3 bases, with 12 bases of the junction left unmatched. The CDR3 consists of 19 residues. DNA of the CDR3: TGTGCCAGCAGCCAAGAATGGTTAGCGGGGGGTTTTTCAACAGATACGCAGTATTTT. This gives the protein CASSQEWLAGGFSTDTQYF.

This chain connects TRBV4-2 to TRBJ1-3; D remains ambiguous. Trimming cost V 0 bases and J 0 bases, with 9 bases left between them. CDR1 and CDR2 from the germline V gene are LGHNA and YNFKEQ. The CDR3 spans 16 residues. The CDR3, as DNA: TGTGCCAGCAGCCAAGATCGAGCGAACTCTGGAAACACCATATATTTT. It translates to CASSQDRANSGNTIYF.

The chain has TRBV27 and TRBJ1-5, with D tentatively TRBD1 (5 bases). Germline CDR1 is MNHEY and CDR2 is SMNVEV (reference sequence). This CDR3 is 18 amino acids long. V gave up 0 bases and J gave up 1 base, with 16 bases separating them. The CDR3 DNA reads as TGTGCCAGCAGTTTATCGGCGGGGGGTGGAACGAGCAATCAGCCCCAGCATTTT. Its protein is CASSLSAGGGTSNQPQHF.

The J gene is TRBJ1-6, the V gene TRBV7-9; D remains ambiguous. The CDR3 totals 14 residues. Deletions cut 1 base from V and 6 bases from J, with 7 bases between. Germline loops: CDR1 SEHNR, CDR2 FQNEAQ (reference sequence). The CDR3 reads CASSLEESNSPLHF. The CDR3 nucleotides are TGTGCCAGCAGCTTAGAGGAGTCTAATTCACCCCTCCACTTT.

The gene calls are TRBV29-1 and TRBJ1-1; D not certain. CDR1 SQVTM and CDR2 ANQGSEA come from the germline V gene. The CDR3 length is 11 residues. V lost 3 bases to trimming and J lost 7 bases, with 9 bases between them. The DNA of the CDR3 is TGCAGCGTTGACTTCGGGTATGAAGCTTTCTTT. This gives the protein CSVDFGYEAFF. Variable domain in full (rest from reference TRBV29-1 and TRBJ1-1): SAVISQKPSRDICQRGTSLTIQCQVDSQVTMMFWYRQQPGQSLTLIATANQGSEATYESGFVIDKFPISRPNLTFSTLTVSNMSPEDSSIYLCSVDFGYEAFFGQGTRLTVV.

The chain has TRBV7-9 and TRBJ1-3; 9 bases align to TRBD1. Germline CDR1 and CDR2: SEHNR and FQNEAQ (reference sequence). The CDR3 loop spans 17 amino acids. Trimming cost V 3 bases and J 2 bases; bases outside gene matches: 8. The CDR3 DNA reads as TGTGCCAGCAGCTTCATCTTACAGGGGGCGGCTGGAAACACCATATATTTT. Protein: CASSFILQGAAGNTIYF.

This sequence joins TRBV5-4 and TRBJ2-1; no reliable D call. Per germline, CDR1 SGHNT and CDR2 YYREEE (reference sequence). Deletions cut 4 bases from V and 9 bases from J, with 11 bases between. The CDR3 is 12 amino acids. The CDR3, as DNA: TGTGCCAGCAGCCTCTCCTACGGTGAGCAGTTCTTC. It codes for CASSLSYGEQFF. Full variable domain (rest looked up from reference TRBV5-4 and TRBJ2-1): ETGVTQSPTHLIKTRGQQVTLRCSSQSGHNTVSWYQQALGQGPQFIFQYYREEENGRGNFPPRFSGLQFPNYSSELNVNALELDDSALYLCASSLSYGEQFFGPGTRLTVL.

CDR3 amino acids: CASSEEGTRGKEIPEAFF. Written as DNA, the CDR3 is TGTGCCAGCAGTGAAGAGGGAACAAGGGGAAAAGAAATCCCTGAAGCTTTCTTT. The V and J genes are TRBV6-1 and TRBJ1-1, with a tentative D call TRBD1 (5 bases). This CDR3 spans 18 amino acids. V lost 1 base and J 6 bases, leaving 24 bases between the germline ends. Germline V gives CDR1 MNHNS, CDR2 SASEGT.

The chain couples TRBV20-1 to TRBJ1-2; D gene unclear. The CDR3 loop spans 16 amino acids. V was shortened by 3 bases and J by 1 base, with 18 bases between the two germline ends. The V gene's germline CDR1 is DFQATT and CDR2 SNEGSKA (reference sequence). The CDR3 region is CSASPQFSENNYGYTF. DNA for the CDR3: TGCAGTGCTAGTCCACAGTTTTCAGAAAATAACTATGGCTACACCTTC.

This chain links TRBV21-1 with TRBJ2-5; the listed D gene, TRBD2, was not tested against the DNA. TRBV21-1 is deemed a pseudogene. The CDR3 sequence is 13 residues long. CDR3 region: CAIRYELEETQYF. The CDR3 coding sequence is TGTGCCATCAGGTACGAACTAGAAGAGACCCAGTACTTC.

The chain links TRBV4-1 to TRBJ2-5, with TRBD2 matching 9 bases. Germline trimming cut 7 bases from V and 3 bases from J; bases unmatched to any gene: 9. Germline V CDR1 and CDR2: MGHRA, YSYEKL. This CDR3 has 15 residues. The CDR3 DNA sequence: TGCGCCAGCACCCGCAAAGCGGGGGGCGAAGAGACCCAGTACTTC. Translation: CASTRKAGGEETQYF.

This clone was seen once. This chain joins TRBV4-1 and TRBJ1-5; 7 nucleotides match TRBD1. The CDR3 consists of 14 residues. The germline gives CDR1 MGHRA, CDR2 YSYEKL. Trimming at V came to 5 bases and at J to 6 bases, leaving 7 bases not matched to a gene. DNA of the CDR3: TGCGCCAGCAGCGCAGGGGGTTCAGGTCAGCCCCAGCATTTT. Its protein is CASSAGGSGQPQHF.

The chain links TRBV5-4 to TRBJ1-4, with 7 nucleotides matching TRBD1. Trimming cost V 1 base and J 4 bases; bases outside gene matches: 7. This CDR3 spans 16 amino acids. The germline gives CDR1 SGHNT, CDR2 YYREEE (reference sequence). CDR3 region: CASSLPGRQGNEKLFF. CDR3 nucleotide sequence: TGTGCCAGCAGCTTGCCGGGAAGACAGGGTAATGAAAAACTGTTTTTT.

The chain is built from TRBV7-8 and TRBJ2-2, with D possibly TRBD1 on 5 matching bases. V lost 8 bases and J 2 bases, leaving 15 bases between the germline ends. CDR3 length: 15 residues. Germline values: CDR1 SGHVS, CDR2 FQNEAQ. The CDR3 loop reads CASHRSADNTGELFF. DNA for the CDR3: TGTGCCAGCCACAGGTCGGCAGACAACACCGGGGAGCTGTTTTTT.

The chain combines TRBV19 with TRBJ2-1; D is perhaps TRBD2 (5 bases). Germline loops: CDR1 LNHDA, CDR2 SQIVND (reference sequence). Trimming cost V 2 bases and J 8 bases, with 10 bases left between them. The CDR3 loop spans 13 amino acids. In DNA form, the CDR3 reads TGTGCCAGTAGTATATACGGCGGGTATGAGCAGTTCTTC. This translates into CASSIYGGYEQFF.

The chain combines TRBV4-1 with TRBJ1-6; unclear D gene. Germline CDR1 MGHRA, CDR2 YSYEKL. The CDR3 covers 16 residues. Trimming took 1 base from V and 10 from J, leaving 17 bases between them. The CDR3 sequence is CASSQGAGVRRSPLHF. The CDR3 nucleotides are TGCGCCAGCAGCCAAGGGGCCGGGGTAAGAAGATCACCCCTCCACTTT.

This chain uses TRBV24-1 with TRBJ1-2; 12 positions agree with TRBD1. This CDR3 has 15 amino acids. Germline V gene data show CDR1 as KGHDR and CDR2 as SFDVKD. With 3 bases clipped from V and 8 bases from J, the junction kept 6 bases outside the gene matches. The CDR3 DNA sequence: TGTGCCACCAGTGATGGAGGGACAGGGGGCAAGGGCTACACCTTC. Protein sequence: CATSDGGTGGKGYTF.

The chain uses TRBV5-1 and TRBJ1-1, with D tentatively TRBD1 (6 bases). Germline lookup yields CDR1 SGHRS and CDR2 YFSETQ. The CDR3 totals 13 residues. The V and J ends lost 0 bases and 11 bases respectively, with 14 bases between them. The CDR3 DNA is TGCGCCAGCAGCTTGGCAGGGGATGGGGTGGCTTTCTTT. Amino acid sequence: CASSLAGDGVAFF.

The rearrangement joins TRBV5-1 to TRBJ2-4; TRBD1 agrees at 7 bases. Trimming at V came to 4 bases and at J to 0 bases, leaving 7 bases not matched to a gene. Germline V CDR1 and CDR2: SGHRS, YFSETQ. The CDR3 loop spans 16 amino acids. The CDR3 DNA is TGCGCCAGCAGCCTGGGACAGAGTCTAGCCAAAAACATTCAGTACTTC. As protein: CASSLGQSLAKNIQYF. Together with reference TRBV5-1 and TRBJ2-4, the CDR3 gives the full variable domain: KAGVTQTPRYLIKTRGQQVTLSCSPISGHRSVSWYQQTPGQGLQFLFEYFSETQRNKGNFPGRFSGRQFSNSRSEMNVSTLELGDSALYLCASSLGQSLAKNIQYFGAGTRLSVL.

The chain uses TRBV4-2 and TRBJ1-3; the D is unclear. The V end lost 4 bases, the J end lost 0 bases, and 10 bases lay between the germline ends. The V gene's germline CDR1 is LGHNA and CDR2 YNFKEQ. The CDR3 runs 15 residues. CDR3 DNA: TGTGCCAGCAGCCTCAACACCCACTCTGGAAACACCATATATTTT. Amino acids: CASSLNTHSGNTIYF.

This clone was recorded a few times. The CDR3 sequence is CASSPGQMNSNQPQHF. The CDR3 region has the DNA TGCGCCAGCAGCCCTGGACAAATGAATAGCAATCAGCCCCAGCATTTT. This chain links TRBV5-1 with TRBJ1-5; D is perhaps TRBD1 (5 bases). The CDR3 runs 16 residues. The V and J ends lost 4 bases and 0 bases respectively, with 14 bases between them. Germline CDR1 SGHRS, CDR2 YFSETQ.

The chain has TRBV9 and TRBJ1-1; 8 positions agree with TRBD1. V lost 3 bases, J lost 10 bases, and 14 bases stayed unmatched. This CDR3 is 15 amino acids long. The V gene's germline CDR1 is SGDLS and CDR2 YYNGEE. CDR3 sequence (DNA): TGTGCCAGCAGCGCCTCCCCCCGGACAGGGTTCGGAGCTTTCTTT. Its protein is CASSASPRTGFGAFF.

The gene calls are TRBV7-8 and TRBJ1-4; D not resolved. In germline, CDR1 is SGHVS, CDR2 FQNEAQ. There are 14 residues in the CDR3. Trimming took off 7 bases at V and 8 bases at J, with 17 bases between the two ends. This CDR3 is CASTPSGGREKLFF. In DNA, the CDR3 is TGTGCCAGCACACCATCTGGCGGGCGGGAAAAACTGTTTTTT.

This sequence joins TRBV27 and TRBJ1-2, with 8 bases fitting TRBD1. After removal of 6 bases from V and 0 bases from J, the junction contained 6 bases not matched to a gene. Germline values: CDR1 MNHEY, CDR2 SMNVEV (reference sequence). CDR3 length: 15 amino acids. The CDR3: CASRTGQATNYGYTF. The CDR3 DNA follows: TGTGCCAGCAGAACGGGACAGGCAACTAACTATGGCTACACCTTC.

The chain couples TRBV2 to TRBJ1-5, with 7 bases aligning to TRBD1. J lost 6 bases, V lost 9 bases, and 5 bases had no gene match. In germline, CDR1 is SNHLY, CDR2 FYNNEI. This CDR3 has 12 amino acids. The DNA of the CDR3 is TGTGCCAGTCAGGGGGTAGGTCAGCCCCAGCATTTT. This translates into CASQGVGQPQHF.

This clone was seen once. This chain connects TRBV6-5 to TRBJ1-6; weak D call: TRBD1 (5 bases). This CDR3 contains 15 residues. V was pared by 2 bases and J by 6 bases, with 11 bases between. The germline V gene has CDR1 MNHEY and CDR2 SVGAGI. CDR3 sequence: CASSYQGESNSPLHF. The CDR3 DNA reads TGTGCCAGCAGTTACCAGGGCGAAAGTAATTCACCCCTCCACTTT.

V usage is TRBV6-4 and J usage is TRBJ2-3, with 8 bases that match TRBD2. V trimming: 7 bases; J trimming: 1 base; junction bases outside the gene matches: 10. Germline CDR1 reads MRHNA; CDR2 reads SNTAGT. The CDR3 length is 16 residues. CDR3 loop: CASTPNAGGGTDTQYF. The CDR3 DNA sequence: TGTGCCAGCACCCCAAACGCGGGGGGTGGCACAGATACGCAGTATTTT.